The text below deals with one T cell receptor (beta chain). Other DNA variants within this sample encode the same CDR3. The sample belongs to a study of cytomegalovirus exposure and HLA in healthy donors. Both 60 Vbeta primers and 13 Jbeta primers went into the PCR. Method: immunoSEQ multiplex PCR; TCRdb's copy keeps in-frame clones and lacks some. This sample has over 65,000 clones, with roughly 80% found just once. Germline V gives CDR1 MNHEY, CDR2 SMNVEV (reference sequence). This CDR3 has 13 residues. Between the trimmed V and J ends, which lost 6 bases and 0 bases, there was a span of 7 bases. The sample comprised PBMCs. The chain uses TRBV27 and TRBJ2-3; D is unresolved. The sequence derives from a woman aged 40 to 49 in good health and CMV-seronegative. CDR3 protein: CASRRRSTDTQYF. DNA of the CDR3: TGTGCCAGCAGGAGGCGGAGCACAGATACGCAGTATTTT.